The clone carrying this T cell receptor beta chain was counted ten times or more. Its specificity is not known. This sample was taken from a study of T-cell reconstitution after alpha-beta-depleted transplantation in children. Unique molecular identifiers featured in how the TCRbeta library was prepared. TCRdb called the PCR reads again in MiXCR, with one record for every CDR3 protein. The sample has around 94,000 distinct CDR3 sequences, less than 6% seen once. Notes on the study in general: Several patients had high TCRbeta diversity at day 60; it came from surviving recipient T cells and thymic progenitors. Newly produced T cells mostly accounted for T-cell counts and diversity one year post-transplant.

This CDR3 comprises 16 residues. V lost 0 bases and J 0 bases, leaving 11 bases between the germline ends. Germline CDR1 and CDR2: SGDLS and YYNGEE. This material consisted of PBMCs, mostly from graft donor cells, taken 60 days after TCRalphabeta/CD19-depleted stem cell transplant. V gene TRBV9 combines with J gene TRBJ2-3; D may match TRBD1 or TRBD2 (6 bases each). This receptor was identified in a female patient between 2 and 15 years old who had a stem cell transplant for Fanconi anemia, so the T cells may come from the graft donor. CDR3 amino acids: CASSVVTGASTDTQYF. The CDR3 DNA sequence: TGTGCCAGCAGCGTAGTGACGGGGGCTAGCACAGATACGCAGTATTTT.